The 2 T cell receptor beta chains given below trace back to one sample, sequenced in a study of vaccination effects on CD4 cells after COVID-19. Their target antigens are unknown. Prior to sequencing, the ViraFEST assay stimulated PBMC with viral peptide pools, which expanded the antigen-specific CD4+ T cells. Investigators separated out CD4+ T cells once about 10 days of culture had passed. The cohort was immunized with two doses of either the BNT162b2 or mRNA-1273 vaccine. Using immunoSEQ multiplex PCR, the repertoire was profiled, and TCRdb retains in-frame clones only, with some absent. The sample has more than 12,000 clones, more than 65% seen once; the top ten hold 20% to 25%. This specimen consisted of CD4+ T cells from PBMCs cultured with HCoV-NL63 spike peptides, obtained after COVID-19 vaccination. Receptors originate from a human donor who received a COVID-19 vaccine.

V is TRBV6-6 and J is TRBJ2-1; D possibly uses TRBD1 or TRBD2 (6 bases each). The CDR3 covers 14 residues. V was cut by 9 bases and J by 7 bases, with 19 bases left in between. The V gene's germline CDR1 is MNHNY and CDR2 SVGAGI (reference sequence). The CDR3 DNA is TGTGCCAGTGCCCGACTAGGGGGTTTTAATGAGCAGTTCTTC. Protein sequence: CASARLGGFNEQFF.

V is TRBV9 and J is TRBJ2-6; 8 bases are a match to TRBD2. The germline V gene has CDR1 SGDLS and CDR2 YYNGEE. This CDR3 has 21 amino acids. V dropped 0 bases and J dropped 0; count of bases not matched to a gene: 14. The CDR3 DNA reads TGTGCCAGCAGCGTAGACCCCAGGGCTCCGGGAGGGTTCTCTGGGGCCAACGTCCTGACTTTC. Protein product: CASSVDPRAPGGFSGANVLTF.